The 26 T cell receptor beta chains presented below share a single source sample, sequenced in a study of T-cell memory formation after mild COVID-19. TCRdb itself ran the 5' RACE reads through MiXCR, one entry per CDR3 protein. This sample has about 280,000 distinct CDR3 sequences, with 7.5% to 9.5% found just once. Source material: PBMCs or a T cell subset sorted from them (not recorded which). All receptors come from a man aged 18 to 29 who had mild COVID-19 (a few samples of this study predate the infection). Cell type and time point are not known.

This clonotype was counted only a few times. The V gene is TRBV7-2, the J gene TRBJ2-1, with D perhaps TRBD2 (6 bases). This CDR3 contains 15 residues. CDR1 SGHTA and CDR2 FQGNSA come from the germline V gene. V was cut by 2 bases and J by 4 bases, with 12 bases left in between. The CDR3 coding sequence is TGTGCCAGCAGCTTATGGACGGGGGAGTACAATGAGCAGTTCTTC. Its translation: CASSLWTGEYNEQFF.

The chain links TRBV5-4 to TRBJ1-3, with a weak D call TRBD1 (5 bases). V was pared by 4 bases and J by 0 bases, with 11 bases between. Germline-derived CDR1 and CDR2 are SGHNT and YYREEE (reference sequence). This CDR3 comprises 15 residues. CDR3 loop: CASSNEGYSGNTIYF. CDR3 in DNA: TGTGCCAGCAGCAACGAGGGGTACTCTGGAAACACCATATATTTT.

This clonotype has a handful of counts. V is TRBV5-6 and J is TRBJ2-5, with D possibly TRBD2 on 6 matching bases. Looked up from germline, CDR1 is SGHDT and CDR2 is YYEEEE. The CDR3 has 16 amino acids. Trimming removed 4 bases from V and 2 bases from J, with 18 bases in between. CDR3 nucleotides: TGTGCCAGCAGCCCTGTATGGCGGGGATCTCAAGAGACCCAGTACTTC. This gives the protein CASSPVWRGSQETQYF.

This clonotype was observed a handful of times. The chain employs TRBV4-2 and TRBJ2-3; a possible D gene is TRBD2 (6 bases). V lost 3 bases, J lost 6 bases, and 16 bases lay in between. Germline lookup yields CDR1 LGHNA and CDR2 YNFKEQ. CDR3 size: 15 residues. The CDR3 DNA is TGTGCCAGCAGCCAGGCTGGGACTGGGGGGGATACGCAGTATTTT. Amino acids: CASSQAGTGGDTQYF.

The rearrangement links TRBV5-1 to TRBJ1-1; 8 nucleotides line up with TRBD1. The CDR3 is made up of 12 amino acids. Germline CDR1 SGHRS, CDR2 YFSETQ. V dropped 5 bases and J dropped 11; count of bases not matched to a gene: 8. CDR3 DNA: TGCGCCAGCAGTCTGGACAGGGCGGACGCTTTCTTT. As protein: CASSLDRADAFF.

The rearrangement joins TRBV20-1 to TRBJ2-3; 9 bases are shared with TRBD2. Germline assignment: CDR1 DFQATT and CDR2 SNEGSKA (reference sequence). This CDR3 is 16 amino acids long. J lost 0 bases, V lost 3 bases, and 7 bases had no gene match. CDR3 sequence reads: CSASHQRGVSTDTQYF. CDR3 DNA sequence: TGCAGTGCTAGCCACCAGCGGGGGGTCAGCACAGATACGCAGTATTTT.

This clonotype was detected many times. The V gene is TRBV2, the J gene TRBJ1-5; 8 nucleotides agree with TRBD1. After removal of 4 bases from V and 1 base from J, the junction contained 6 bases not matched to a gene. Germline V lookup: CDR1 SNHLY, CDR2 FYNNEI. The CDR3 has 16 residues. CDR3 bases: TGTGCCAGCAGTGCTCGGACAGGGAGGAGCAATCAGCCCCAGCATTTT. It translates to CASSARTGRSNQPQHF. The whole variable domain, remainder taken from reference TRBV2 and TRBJ1-5, is EPEVTQTPSHQVTQMGQEVILRCVPISNHLYFYWYRQILGQKVEFLVSFYNNEISEKSEIFDDQFSVERPDGSNFTLKIRSTKLEDSAMYFCASSARTGRSNQPQHFGDGTRLSIL.

This clonotype was recorded at least ten times. The rearrangement uses TRBV6-2 or TRBV6-3 and TRBJ1-5; unclear D gene. The CDR3 length is 16 residues. Per the germline V gene, CDR1 is MNHEY and CDR2 is SVGEGT. V lost 0 bases to trimming and J lost 9 bases, with 18 bases between them. CDR3 sequence: CASSYSTYREVRPQHF. The DNA for the CDR3 is TGTGCCAGCAGTTACTCGACGTATCGGGAGGTTCGGCCCCAGCATTTT.

This clonotype was seen only a few times. The rearrangement joins TRBV6-6 to TRBJ2-6, with 10 bases aligning to TRBD1. V shed 6 bases and J 0 bases; nucleotides not matched to a gene: 14. The germline V gene encodes CDR1 MNHNY and CDR2 SVGAGI (reference sequence). The CDR3 has 20 amino acids. The CDR3 spells CASRYSTTGTGASGANVLTF. The DNA of the CDR3 is TGTGCCAGCAGATATTCTACTACCGGGACAGGGGCCTCTGGGGCCAACGTCCTGACTTTC.

Only a few counts were recorded for this clonotype. V and J are TRBV12-3 or TRBV12-4 and TRBJ1-3; D gene ambiguous. This CDR3 comprises 13 residues. V was pared by 4 bases and J by 4 bases, with 8 bases between. CDR3: CASSYLGGNTIYF. The CDR3 DNA reads as TGTGCCAGCAGTTACTTGGGCGGAAACACCATATATTTT.

J is TRBJ2-7 and V is TRBV11-2, with TRBD2 matching 14 bases. The ends lost 5 bases at V and 1 base at J; junction bases unmatched: 4. The CDR3 runs to 16 residues. The germline CDR1 and CDR2 sequences are SGHAT and FQNNGV. The CDR3 loop is CASSRTSGGPSYEQYF. For the CDR3, the DNA is TGTGCCAGCAGCCGGACTAGCGGGGGGCCTTCCTACGAGCAGTACTTC.

This clonotype was counted a few times. The CDR3 region is CASSAHRQGSYNEQFF. CDR3 DNA: TGTGCCAGCAGCGCCCATAGACAGGGTTCCTACAATGAGCAGTTCTTC. The chain recombines TRBV7-8 with TRBJ2-1; 7 bases match TRBD1. The CDR3 length is 16 residues. The V gene's germline CDR1 is SGHVS and CDR2 FQNEAQ. The V segment lost 5 bases and the J segment 1 base; nucleotides outside the gene matches: 8.

This chain connects TRBV29-1 to TRBJ1-2, with 7 bases that match TRBD1. Germline V gene data show CDR1 as SQVTM and CDR2 as ANQGSEA. Unmatched junction bases numbered 13, after V lost 5 bases and J lost 4 bases. This CDR3 has 15 residues. The CDR3 nucleotides are TGCAGCGTTACGACCAGGGATTCAGGGGGCTATGGCTACACCTTC. Translation: CSVTTRDSGGYGYTF.

This chain joins TRBV5-5 and TRBJ1-4; D ambiguous. The CDR3 contains 15 residues. Trimming left V 4 bases short and J 8 bases short, with 18 bases between. In germline, CDR1 is SGHKS, CDR2 YYEKEE (reference sequence). CDR3 sequence reads: CASSPPVDGREKLFF. CDR3 DNA: TGTGCCAGCAGCCCCCCCGTGGATGGGCGAGAAAAACTGTTTTTT.

This chain uses TRBV4-1 with TRBJ2-1; D is perhaps TRBD1 (5 bases). The germline V gene has CDR1 MGHRA and CDR2 YSYEKL. V was pared by 1 base and J by 6 bases, with 13 bases between. The CDR3 has 15 amino acids. The CDR3 protein is CASSQALGPGNEQFF. The CDR3 DNA reads as TGCGCCAGCAGCCAAGCACTGGGGCCGGGCAATGAGCAGTTCTTC.

At least ten counts were recorded for this clonotype. The chain employs TRBV10-2 and TRBJ2-1; TRBD2 is a possible D gene (5 bases). CDR1 is WSHSY and CDR2 is SAAADI in the germline V gene. V was clipped by 6 bases and J by 4 bases, with 10 bases between them. The CDR3 is 13 residues long. The CDR3 sequence: CASRTGMYNEQFF. As DNA, the CDR3 is TGCGCCAGCAGGACCGGGATGTACAATGAGCAGTTCTTC.

This clonotype appeared many times. At one of its ends the junction is not consistent with the germline gene, which may arise from a read error. The rearrangement joins TRBV7-9 to TRBJ2-3; D possibly corresponds to TRBD1 (5 bases). Germline V gene data show CDR1 as SEHNR and CDR2 as FQNEAQ (reference sequence). There are 11 residues in the CDR3. CDR3: CASSEEQGRHF. CDR3 in DNA: TGTGCCAGCAGCGAAGAGCAGGGAAGACATTTT.

At least ten counts were recorded for this clonotype. The chain couples TRBV7-8 to TRBJ2-3, with 9 bases lining up with TRBD2. Per germline, CDR1 SGHVS and CDR2 FQNEAQ. V shed 0 bases, J shed 9 bases, and the junction held 10 bases outside the gene matches. CDR3 length: 16 amino acids. CDR3 bases: TGTGCCAGCAGCTTAGCGCGGGGGGGAGGCCGAAGGACGCAGTATTTT. Protein: CASSLARGGGRRTQYF.

The rearrangement links TRBV6-5 to TRBJ1-2; TRBD1 is a possible D gene (5 bases). The CDR3 sequence is 11 residues long. V dropped 6 bases and J dropped 7 bases, with 9 bases sitting between them. Germline V gene sequence: CDR1 MNHEY, CDR2 SVGAGI. The CDR3 sequence: CASSDSVGYTF. The DNA for the CDR3 is TGTGCCAGCAGCGACAGCGTTGGCTACACCTTC.

The chain uses TRBV9 and TRBJ2-3, with 8 bases matching TRBD2. V dropped 4 bases and J dropped 2; count of bases not matched to a gene: 12. Germline V CDR1 and CDR2: SGDLS, YYNGEE. The CDR3 contains 17 residues. The DNA of the CDR3 is TGTGCCAGCAGCTCCACGATGATAGCGGGGATCACAGATACGCAGTATTTT. Translating it yields CASSSTMIAGITDTQYF.

There are many counts of this clonotype. The chain recombines TRBV5-1 with TRBJ2-7, with TRBD1 matching 8 bases. J was trimmed by 1 base and V by 3 bases; bases with no gene match: 9. There are 16 residues in the CDR3. Looked up from germline, CDR1 is SGHRS and CDR2 is YFSETQ. Here the CDR3 reads CASSSYPDRASYEQYF. CDR3 nucleotide sequence: TGCGCCAGCAGCTCCTACCCGGACAGGGCGTCCTACGAGCAGTACTTC. Combining the CDR3 with reference TRBV5-1 and TRBJ2-7 gives the whole variable domain KAGVTQTPRYLIKTRGQQVTLSCSPISGHRSVSWYQQTPGQGLQFLFEYFSETQRNKGNFPGRFSGRQFSNSRSEMNVSTLELGDSALYLCASSSYPDRASYEQYFGPGTRLTVT.

This clonotype has more than one count but fewer than ten. This chain uses TRBV10-3 with TRBJ1-1; possibly TRBD1 for D (5 bases). V lost 3 bases to trimming and J lost 0 bases, with 17 bases between them. The CDR3 runs to 17 residues. Germline CDR1 and CDR2: ENHRY and SYGVKD. The CDR3 nucleotides read TGTGCCATCAGTGACCAGGGCTTCCCGGGGATGAACACTGAAGCTTTCTTT. Residues: CAISDQGFPGMNTEAFF.

This clonotype was observed a few times. The V and J genes are TRBV12-3 or TRBV12-4 and TRBJ1-3; D is uncertain. The CDR3 has 14 residues. Trimming pared 6 bases from V and 0 bases from J, leaving 9 bases between. This CDR3 is CASSSSGSGNTIYF. For the CDR3, the DNA is TGTGCCAGCAGCTCGTCTGGCTCTGGAAACACCATATATTTT.

This clonotype has a handful of counts. The V call is TRBV7-8, the J call TRBJ2-2, with D unclear. Germline values: CDR1 SGHVS, CDR2 FQNEAQ. This CDR3 has 13 amino acids. CDR3 sequence reads: CATRTINTGELFF. The CDR3 DNA follows: TGTGCTACTCGGACCATTAACACCGGGGAGCTGTTTTTT.

This clonotype has a count of ten or more. The chain has TRBV6-2 or TRBV6-3 and TRBJ2-1; D might be TRBD2 (5 bases). This CDR3 has 13 residues. V was clipped by 4 bases and J by 4 bases, with 8 bases between them. CDR1 and CDR2 from the germline V gene are MNHEY and SVGEGT. The CDR3 nucleotides read TGTGCCAGCAGTTGGGGAGTTTACAATGAGCAGTTCTTC. Protein product: CASSWGVYNEQFF.

This clonotype occurred a few times. The chain has TRBV6-5 and TRBJ2-2, with no clear D. This CDR3 contains 13 residues. CDR1 is MNHEY, CDR2 SVGAGI, per germline. V gave up 2 bases and J gave up 6 bases, with 7 bases separating them. The DNA for the CDR3 is TGTGCCAGCAGTTACGGGCCCCCCGGGGAGCTGTTTTTT. It translates to CASSYGPPGELFF.